Below are 4 T cell receptor beta chains sequenced from a single sample in a study of regulatory T cells in long-lasting Graves disease. The authors built TCR beta libraries using iRepertoire HTBI primers and Arm-PCR of CDR3 regions. TCRdb re-analysed the multiplex PCR reads in MiXCR, keeping a single row per CDR3 protein. The table has a few hundred thousand distinct CDR3 sequences, about 18% seen once. As for time point: newly diagnosed GD, antithyroid drugs for less than 3 months. Extracted PBMC RNA gave rise to the TCR library. These data were likewise used in another study, on T cells in Graves' hyperthyroidism and ophthalmopathy.

The starting material was peripheral blood mononuclear cells (PBMCs), obtained at new diagnosis, from a patient treated with antithyroid drugs. All receptors derive from a woman aged 30 to 39 with Graves disease.

At least ten counts were recorded for this clonotype. V gene TRBV7-9 combines with J gene TRBJ1-2; D remains unclear. Germline CDR1 SEHNR, CDR2 FQNEAQ (reference sequence). This CDR3 spans 13 amino acids. Trimming took off 3 bases at V and 4 bases at J, with 9 bases between the two ends. CDR3 region: CASSFPGSYGYTF. CDR3 DNA: TGTGCCAGCAGCTTTCCCGGGAGCTATGGCTACACCTTC.

The chain employs TRBV9 and TRBJ2-3, with TRBD2 as a possible D gene (6 bases). Germline CDR1 and CDR2: SGDLS and YYNGEE. The CDR3 totals 16 residues. Trimming shortened V by 0 bases and J by 3 bases, and 14 bases separated the two germline ends. The CDR3 here is CASSVEPHGGTDTQYF. The CDR3 coding sequence is TGTGCCAGCAGCGTAGAGCCCCATGGGGGGACAGATACGCAGTATTTT.

V usage is TRBV3-1 and J usage is TRBJ1-2; 10 bases align to TRBD1. The germline gives CDR1 LGHDT, CDR2 YNNKEL (reference sequence). The CDR3 length is 15 residues. V dropped 0 bases and J dropped 4; count of bases not matched to a gene: 2. The CDR3 DNA follows: TGTGCCAGCAGCCAAGATGGACAGGGGGTCTATGGCTACACCTTC. Its protein is CASSQDGQGVYGYTF.

This clonotype was observed a handful of times. The chain links TRBV9 to TRBJ1-2; 7 nucleotides align to TRBD1. CDR1 is SGDLS and CDR2 is YYNGEE in the germline V gene. V lost 2 bases and J lost 0; bases outside the gene matches: 13. There are 18 residues in the CDR3. CDR3 nucleotides: TGTGCCAGCAGCGTCGACGGGACAGTCGATCGAGCTAACTATGGCTACACCTTC. It specifies CASSVDGTVDRANYGYTF.